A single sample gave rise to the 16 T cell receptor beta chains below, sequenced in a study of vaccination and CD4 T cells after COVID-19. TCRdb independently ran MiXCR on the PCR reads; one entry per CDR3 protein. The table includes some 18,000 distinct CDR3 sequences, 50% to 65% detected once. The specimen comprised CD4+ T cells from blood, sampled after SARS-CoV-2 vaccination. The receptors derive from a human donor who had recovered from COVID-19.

The CDR3 loop reads CASSPQREAGELFF. CDR3 bases: TGTGCCAGCAGCCCCCAAAGGGAGGCCGGGGAGCTGTTTTTT. V usage is TRBV11-2 and J usage is TRBJ2-2, with D possibly matching TRBD2 (6 bases). The length of the CDR3 is 14 residues. Germline CDR1 reads SGHAT; CDR2 reads FQNNGV. V was shortened by 5 bases and J by 6 bases, with 13 bases between the two germline ends.

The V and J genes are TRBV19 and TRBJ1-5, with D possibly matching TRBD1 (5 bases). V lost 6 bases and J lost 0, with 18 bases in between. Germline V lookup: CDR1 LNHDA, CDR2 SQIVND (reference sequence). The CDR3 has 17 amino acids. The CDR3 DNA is TGTGCCAGTAGATTCCAGGGCACCCGTGGTAGCAATCAGCCCCAGCATTTT. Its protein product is CASRFQGTRGSNQPQHF.

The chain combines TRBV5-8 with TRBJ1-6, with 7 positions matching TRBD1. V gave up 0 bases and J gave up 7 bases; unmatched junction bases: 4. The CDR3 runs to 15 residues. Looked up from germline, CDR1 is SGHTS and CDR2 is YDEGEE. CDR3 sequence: CASSLGQGYNSPLHF. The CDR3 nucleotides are TGTGCCAGCAGCTTGGGACAGGGATACAATTCACCCCTCCACTTT.

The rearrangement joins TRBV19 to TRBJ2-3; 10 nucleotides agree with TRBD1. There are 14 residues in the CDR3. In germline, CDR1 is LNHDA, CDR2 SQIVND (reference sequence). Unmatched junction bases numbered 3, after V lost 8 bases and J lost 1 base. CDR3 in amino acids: CASQTGGGTDTQYF. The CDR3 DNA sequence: TGTGCCAGTCAGACAGGGGGCGGCACAGATACGCAGTATTTT. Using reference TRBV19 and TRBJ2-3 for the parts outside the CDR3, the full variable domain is DGGITQSPKYLFRKEGQNVTLSCEQNLNHDAMYWYRQDPGQGLRLIYYSQIVNDFQKGDIAEGYSVSREKKESFPLTVTSAQKNPTAFYLCASQTGGGTDTQYFGPGTRLTVL.

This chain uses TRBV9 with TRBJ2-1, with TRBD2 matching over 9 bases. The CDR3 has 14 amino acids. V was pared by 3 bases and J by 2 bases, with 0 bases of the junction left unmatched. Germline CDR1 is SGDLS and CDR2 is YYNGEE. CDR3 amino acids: CASSGLAAYNEQFF. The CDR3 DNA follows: TGTGCCAGCAGCGGACTAGCGGCCTACAATGAGCAGTTCTTC.

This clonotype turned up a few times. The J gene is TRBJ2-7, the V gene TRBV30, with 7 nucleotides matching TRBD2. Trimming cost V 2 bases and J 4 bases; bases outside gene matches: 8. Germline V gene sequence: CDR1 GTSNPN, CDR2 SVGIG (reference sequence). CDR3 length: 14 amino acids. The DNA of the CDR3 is TGTGCCTGGAGTTTCGGGACTATCACTTACGAGCAGTACTTC. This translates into CAWSFGTITYEQYF. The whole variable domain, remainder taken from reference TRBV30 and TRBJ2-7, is SQTIHQWPATLVQPVGSPLSLECTVEGTSNPNLYWYRQAAGRGLQLLFYSVGIGQISSEVPQNLSASRPQDRQFILSSKKLLLSDSGFYLCAWSFGTITYEQYFGPGTRLTVT.

The CDR3 DNA is TGTGCCAGTAGCATTCACCGGGACAGGGTAGAGACCCAGTACTTC. It codes for CASSIHRDRVETQYF. The V gene is TRBV19, the J gene TRBJ2-5, with 9 bases matching TRBD1. The germline gives CDR1 LNHDA, CDR2 SQIVND (reference sequence). The CDR3 totals 15 residues. Trimming removed 6 bases from V and 4 bases from J; junction bases left unmatched: 9.

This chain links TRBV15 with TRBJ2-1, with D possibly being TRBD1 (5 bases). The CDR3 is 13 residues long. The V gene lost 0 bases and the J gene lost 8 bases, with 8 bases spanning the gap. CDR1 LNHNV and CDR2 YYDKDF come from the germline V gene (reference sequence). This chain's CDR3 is CATSRDLGDEQFF. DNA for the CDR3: TGTGCCACCAGCAGAGATTTAGGGGATGAGCAGTTCTTC.

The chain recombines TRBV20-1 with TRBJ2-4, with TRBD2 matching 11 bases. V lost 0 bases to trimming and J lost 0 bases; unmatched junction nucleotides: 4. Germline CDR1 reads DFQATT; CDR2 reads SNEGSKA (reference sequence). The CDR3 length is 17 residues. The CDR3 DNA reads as TGCAGTGCTAGAGAGGGGGGGACTAGCGGAGCCAAAAACATTCAGTACTTC. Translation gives CSAREGGTSGAKNIQYF.

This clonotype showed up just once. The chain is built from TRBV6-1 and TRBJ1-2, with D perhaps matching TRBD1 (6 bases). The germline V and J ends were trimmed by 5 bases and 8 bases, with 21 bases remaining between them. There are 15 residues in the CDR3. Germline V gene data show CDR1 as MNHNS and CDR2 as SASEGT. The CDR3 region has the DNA TGTGCCAGCAGTCCCCCAGGGGTACCCCCGATGGGCTACACCTTC. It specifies CASSPPGVPPMGYTF.

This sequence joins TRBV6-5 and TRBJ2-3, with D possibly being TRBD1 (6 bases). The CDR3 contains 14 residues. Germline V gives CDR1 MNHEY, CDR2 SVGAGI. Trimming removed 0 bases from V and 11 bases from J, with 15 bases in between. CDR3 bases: TGTGCCAGCAGTTACTCGACAGGAAGAAAGAGGCAGTATTTT. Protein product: CASSYSTGRKRQYF.

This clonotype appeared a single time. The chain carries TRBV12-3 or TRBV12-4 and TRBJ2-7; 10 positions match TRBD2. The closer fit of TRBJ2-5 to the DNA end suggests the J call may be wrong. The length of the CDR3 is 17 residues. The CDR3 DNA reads TGTGCCAGCAGCCCCTTCGCCCTAGCGGGAGATTGGGAGACCCAGTACTTC. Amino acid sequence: CASSPFALAGDWETQYF.

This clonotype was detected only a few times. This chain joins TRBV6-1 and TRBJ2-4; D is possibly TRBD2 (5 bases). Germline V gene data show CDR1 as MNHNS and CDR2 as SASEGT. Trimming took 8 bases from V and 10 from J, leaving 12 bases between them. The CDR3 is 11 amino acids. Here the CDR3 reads CASSSGDIQYF. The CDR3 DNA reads TGTGCCAGCTCCTCCGGGGATATTCAGTACTTC.

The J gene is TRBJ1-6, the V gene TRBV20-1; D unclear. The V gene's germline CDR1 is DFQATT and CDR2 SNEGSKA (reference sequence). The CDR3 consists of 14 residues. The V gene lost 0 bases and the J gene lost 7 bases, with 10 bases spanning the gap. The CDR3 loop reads CSARDETVNSPLHF. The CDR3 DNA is TGCAGTGCTAGAGATGAGACCGTCAATTCACCCCTCCACTTT.

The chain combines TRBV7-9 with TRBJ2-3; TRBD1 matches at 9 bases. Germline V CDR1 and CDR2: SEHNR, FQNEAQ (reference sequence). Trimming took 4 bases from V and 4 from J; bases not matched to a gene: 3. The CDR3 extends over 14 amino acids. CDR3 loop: CASSWTGVPDTQYF. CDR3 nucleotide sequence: TGTGCCAGCAGCTGGACAGGGGTCCCAGATACGCAGTATTTT.

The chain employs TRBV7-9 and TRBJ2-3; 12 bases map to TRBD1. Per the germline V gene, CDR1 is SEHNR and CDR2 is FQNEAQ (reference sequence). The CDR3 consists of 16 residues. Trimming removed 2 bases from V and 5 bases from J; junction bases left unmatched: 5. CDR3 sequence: CASSLPGQGAIDTQYF. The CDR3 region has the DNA TGTGCCAGCAGCTTACCGGGACAGGGGGCAATAGATACGCAGTATTTT.